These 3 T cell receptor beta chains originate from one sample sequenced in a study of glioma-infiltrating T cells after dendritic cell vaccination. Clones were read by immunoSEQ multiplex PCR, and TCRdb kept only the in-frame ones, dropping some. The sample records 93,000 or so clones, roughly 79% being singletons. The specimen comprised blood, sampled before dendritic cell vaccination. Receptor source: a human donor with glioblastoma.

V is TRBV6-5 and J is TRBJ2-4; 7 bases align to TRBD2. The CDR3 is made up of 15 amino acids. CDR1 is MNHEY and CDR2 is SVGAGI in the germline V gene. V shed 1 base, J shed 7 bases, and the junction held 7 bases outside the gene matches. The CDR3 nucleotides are TGTGCCAGCAGTTACTGGGGGGGACTCGGGAACATTCAGTACTTC. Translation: CASSYWGGLGNIQYF.

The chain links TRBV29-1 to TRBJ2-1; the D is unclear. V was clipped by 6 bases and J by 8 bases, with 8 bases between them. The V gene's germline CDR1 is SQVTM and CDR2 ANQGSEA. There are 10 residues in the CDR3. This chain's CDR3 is CSVHGYEQFF. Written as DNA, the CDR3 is TGCAGCGTCCACGGGTATGAGCAGTTCTTC.

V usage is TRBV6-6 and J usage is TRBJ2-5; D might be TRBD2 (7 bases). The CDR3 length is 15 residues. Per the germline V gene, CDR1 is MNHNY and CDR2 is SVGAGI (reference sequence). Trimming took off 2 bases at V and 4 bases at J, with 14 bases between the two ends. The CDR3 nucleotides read TGTGCCAGCAGTTACGGTGGGGGGGGCGGAGAGACCCAGTACTTC. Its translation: CASSYGGGGGETQYF.